These 24 T cell receptor beta chains were all obtained from the same sample, sequenced in a study of technical replicates of blood from a handful of donors. Sequencing was performed with immunoSEQ multiplex PCR; in TCRdb, only in-frame clones are kept and a portion is missing. The sample has about 71,000 clones, approximately 97% seen once; the top ten hold over 0.2%. Material for sequencing was T cells isolated from PBMCs. These receptors were taken from a human donor in good health.

The rearrangement uses TRBV9 and TRBJ1-4; D is perhaps TRBD1 (5 bases). Germline lookup yields CDR1 SGDLS and CDR2 YYNGEE. V dropped 7 bases and J dropped 7 bases, with 17 bases sitting between them. This CDR3 is 14 amino acids long. The CDR3: CASPLLGLTEKLFF. Here the CDR3 DNA reads TGTGCCAGCCCCCTTCTGGGACTTACTGAAAAACTGTTTTTT.

The chain joins TRBV28 to TRBJ2-1; maybe TRBD1 (6 bases). CDR1 and CDR2 (germline): MDHEN, SYDVKM. V shed 3 bases and J shed 5 bases, with 14 bases lying between them. This CDR3 is 15 amino acids long. CDR3 DNA: TGTGCCAGCAGTTTTACGCTACAGGGCAACAATGAGCAGTTCTTC. Protein product: CASSFTLQGNNEQFF.

The rearrangement uses TRBV5-1 and TRBJ2-3; possible D gene TRBD2, 6 bases. V was trimmed by 5 bases and J by 6 bases, leaving 19 bases between them. The germline gives CDR1 SGHRS, CDR2 YFSETQ. This CDR3 contains 15 residues. CDR3 nucleotide sequence: TGCGCCAGCAGTCAAACTAGCCCGCAAGGCGATACGCAGTATTTT. Translation gives CASSQTSPQGDTQYF.

V usage is TRBV9 and J usage is TRBJ2-3, with a tentative D call TRBD1 (5 bases). The CDR3 sequence is 17 residues long. Germline lookup yields CDR1 SGDLS and CDR2 YYNGEE. V was cut by 2 bases and J by 4 bases, with 20 bases left in between. The CDR3 DNA follows: TGTGCCAGCAGCGTCGGCCGGATGGGGCCTGTAGCAGATACGCAGTATTTT. Translated: CASSVGRMGPVADTQYF.

The J gene is TRBJ1-1, the V gene TRBV7-2; no firm D call. V was cut by 1 base and J by 2 bases, with 2 bases left in between. The length of the CDR3 is 12 residues. Germline CDR1 reads SGHTA; CDR2 reads FQGNSA. As DNA, the CDR3 is TGTGCCAGCAGCTTAGTAAACACTGAAGCTTTCTTT. It translates to CASSLVNTEAFF. The complete variable domain, with remaining parts taken from reference TRBV7-2 and TRBJ1-1, reads GAGVSQSPSNKVTEKGKDVELRCDPISGHTALYWYRQSLGQGLEFLIYFQGNSAPDKSGLPSDRFSAERTGGSVSTLTIQRTQQEDSAVYLCASSLVNTEAFFGQGTRLTVV.

The rearrangement links TRBV5-1 to TRBJ2-1; D call uncertain. Germline V gives CDR1 SGHRS, CDR2 YFSETQ. Trimming left V 0 bases short and J 0 bases short, with 10 bases between. The CDR3 length is 16 residues. CDR3 DNA: TGCGCCAGCAGCTTGGCTGCTACGAGCTCCTACAATGAGCAGTTCTTC. It specifies CASSLAATSSYNEQFF.

The gene calls are TRBV11-2 and TRBJ2-7; 7 bases are shared with TRBD1. V was pared by 6 bases and J by 0 bases, with 5 bases of the junction left unmatched. CDR3 length: 14 residues. Germline V lookup: CDR1 SGHAT, CDR2 FQNNGV. The CDR3 sequence: CASRPRDSSYEQYF. In nucleotides, the CDR3 is TGTGCCAGCAGGCCACGGGACAGCTCCTACGAGCAGTACTTC. Together with reference TRBV11-2 and TRBJ2-7, the CDR3 gives the full variable domain: EAGVAQSPRYKIIEKRQSVAFWCNPISGHATLYWYQQILGQGPKLLIQFQNNGVVDDSQLPKDRFSAERLKGVDSTLKIQPAKLEDSAVYLCASRPRDSSYEQYFGPGTRLTVT.

The CDR3, as DNA: TGTGCCAGCAGTCAGACTAGCGGGGCCGCCTACGAGCAGTACTTC. Protein product: CASSQTSGAAYEQYF. This sequence joins TRBV6-4 and TRBJ2-7, with 11 bases identical to TRBD2. The germline V gene has CDR1 MRHNA and CDR2 SNTAGT. V dropped 5 bases and J dropped 2; count of bases not matched to a gene: 5. The CDR3 is made up of 15 amino acids.

J is TRBJ2-1 and V is TRBV4-1; D not resolved. Trimming shortened V by 2 bases and J by 8 bases, and 13 bases separated the two germline ends. This CDR3 is 14 amino acids long. CDR1 is MGHRA and CDR2 is YSYEKL in the germline V gene. Here the CDR3 DNA reads TGCGCCAGCAGCCAACTACGTAGTTTCGATGAGCAGTTCTTC. As protein: CASSQLRSFDEQFF.

V gene TRBV5-1 combines with J gene TRBJ1-1; unclear D gene. V was shortened by 0 bases and J by 2 bases, with 11 bases between the two germline ends. The CDR3 sequence is 15 residues long. Germline CDR1 reads SGHRS; CDR2 reads YFSETQ. CDR3 in amino acids: CASSLGLGVNTEAFF. CDR3 in DNA: TGCGCCAGCAGCTTGGGGCTGGGAGTAAACACTGAAGCTTTCTTT.

The V and J genes are TRBV5-6 and TRBJ2-2; 8 bases agree with TRBD1. CDR3 length: 16 amino acids. Losses at the gene ends were 4 bases for V and 1 base for J; bases not matched to a gene: 6. The germline CDR1 and CDR2 sequences are SGHDT and YYEEEE. CDR3 region: CASSTAGTGNTGELFF. In DNA form, the CDR3 reads TGTGCCAGCAGCACCGCCGGGACAGGGAACACCGGGGAGCTGTTTTTT. Full variable domain (missing parts from reference TRBV5-6 and TRBJ2-2): DAGVTQSPTHLIKTRGQQVTLRCSPKSGHDTVSWYQQALGQGPQFIFQYYEEEERQRGNFPDRFSGHQFPNYSSELNVNALLLGDSALYLCASSTAGTGNTGELFFGEGSRLTVL.

The V and J genes are TRBV9 and TRBJ1-2, with a tentative D call TRBD1 (5 bases). Per the germline V gene, CDR1 is SGDLS and CDR2 is YYNGEE. The CDR3 consists of 12 residues. The V end was cut by 4 bases, the J end by 3 bases, with 7 bases between. CDR3 in DNA: TGTGCCAGCAGCCGGGGGGACTATGGCTACACCTTC. As protein: CASSRGDYGYTF.

The V gene is TRBV19, the J gene TRBJ2-5; no clear D gene. Germline assignment: CDR1 LNHDA and CDR2 SQIVND (reference sequence). The CDR3 has 13 residues. V shed 3 bases and J shed 2 bases, with 7 bases lying between them. For the CDR3, the DNA is TGTGCCAGTAGTATGTTTCAACAAGAGACCCAGTACTTC. This codes for CASSMFQQETQYF.

The genes are TRBV7-9 and TRBJ2-7; D uncertain. V shed 7 bases and J shed 4 bases, with 20 bases lying between them. Per the germline V gene, CDR1 is SEHNR and CDR2 is FQNEAQ (reference sequence). The CDR3 covers 15 residues. CDR3 amino acids: CASTEFSGELYEQYF. Written as DNA, the CDR3 is TGTGCCAGCACCGAATTCTCTGGAGAATTGTACGAGCAGTACTTC.

The J gene is TRBJ1-2, the V gene TRBV10-1; TRBD1 matches at 8 bases. From germline, CDR1 is WNHNN and CDR2 SYGVQD (reference sequence). The CDR3 covers 13 residues. Losses at the gene ends were 6 bases for V and 6 bases for J; bases not matched to a gene: 6. In DNA, the CDR3 is TGCGCCAGCAGCCGGGACAGGCAAGATGGCTACACCTTC. Its protein product is CASSRDRQDGYTF.

This clone showed up just a few times. The chain combines TRBV6-1 with TRBJ2-1, with a tentative D call TRBD2 (5 bases). Trimming shortened V by 11 bases and J by 6 bases, and 11 bases separated the two germline ends. The CDR3 is 11 amino acids. Germline CDR1 is MNHNS and CDR2 is SASEGT. The CDR3 DNA sequence: TGTGCCTCCCCCCGGGGCAATGAGCAGTTCTTC. Translating gives CASPRGNEQFF.

This chain uses TRBV6-5 with TRBJ2-5, with D perhaps matching TRBD1 (7 bases). This CDR3 has 15 amino acids. V was cut by 7 bases and J by 1 base, with 16 bases left in between. Germline CDR1 reads MNHEY; CDR2 reads SVGAGI. The chain's CDR3 is CASNRLGTVQETQYF. The CDR3, as DNA: TGTGCCAGCAACCGACTAGGGACAGTCCAAGAGACCCAGTACTTC.

This chain joins TRBV13 and TRBJ2-3; D unclear. The CDR3 sequence is 12 residues long. Germline assignment: CDR1 PRHDT and CDR2 FYEKMQ (reference sequence). Trimming took 2 bases from V and 6 from J, leaving 6 bases between them. The CDR3 DNA reads as TGTGCCAGCAGCTTACAGGTGGATACGCAGTATTTT. It specifies CASSLQVDTQYF.

The rearrangement links TRBV11-3 to TRBJ1-5; D is unclear. The V end was cut by 1 base, the J end by 6 bases, with 7 bases between. The CDR3 is made up of 13 amino acids. Germline assignment: CDR1 SGHNT and CDR2 YENEEA. CDR3 residues: CASSLGLSQPQHF. The CDR3 DNA is TGTGCCAGCAGCTTAGGTCTCAGTCAGCCCCAGCATTTT.

The sample holds one count of this clone. The genes are TRBV5-4 and TRBJ2-1; the match to TRBD2 covers 9 bases. CDR3 size: 18 residues. The germline V gene encodes CDR1 SGHNT and CDR2 YYREEE (reference sequence). V lost 2 bases to trimming and J lost 7 bases; unmatched junction nucleotides: 16. CDR3 loop: CASSFLLLAGTSRNEQFF. DNA for the CDR3: TGTGCCAGCAGCTTCCTCTTACTAGCGGGTACCTCGCGGAATGAGCAGTTCTTC.

The genes are TRBV5-1 and TRBJ2-7; possibly TRBD1 for D (6 bases). The CDR3 totals 15 residues. Trimming took 4 bases from V and 3 from J, leaving 17 bases between them. Germline V CDR1 and CDR2: SGHRS, YFSETQ. For the CDR3, the DNA is TGCGCCAGCAGCGAACAGGGCCTTTATCTCTACGAGCAGTACTTC. Amino acid sequence: CASSEQGLYLYEQYF.

V is TRBV7-9 and J is TRBJ1-2; D remains unclear. The CDR3 runs to 14 residues. V dropped 5 bases and J dropped 2 bases, with 12 bases sitting between them. In germline, CDR1 is SEHNR, CDR2 FQNEAQ (reference sequence). CDR3 loop: CASSTPSENYGYTF. The CDR3, as DNA: TGTGCCAGCAGCACCCCTTCGGAGAACTATGGCTACACCTTC.

V usage is TRBV7-9 and J usage is TRBJ2-5, with D possibly being TRBD1 (5 bases). Trimming cost V 5 bases and J 2 bases, with 15 bases left between them. The CDR3 has 15 residues. Germline V gene data show CDR1 as SEHNR and CDR2 as FQNEAQ (reference sequence). Here the CDR3 reads CASSPPAQGQETQYF. The CDR3, as DNA: TGTGCCAGCAGCCCCCCCGCTCAGGGACAAGAGACCCAGTACTTC.

As regards this clone: The junction departs from germline at one end; a sequencing error may be responsible. The J gene is TRBJ2-5, the V gene TRBV5-1; 7 nucleotides align to TRBD1. Per the germline V gene, CDR1 is SGHRS and CDR2 is YFSETQ. The CDR3 totals 15 residues. CDR3 residues: CASREETGIQETPYF. CDR3 DNA: TGCGCCAGCAGGGAAGAGACAGGGATCCAAGAGACCCCGTACTTC.